This T cell receptor (beta chain) was sequenced in a study of blood T cell repertoires in COVID-19. For the study at large: Sites across the United States, Italy and Spain contributed samples from acute and convalescent COVID-19. PBMCs, B-cell-depleted T cells, or T cells provided the cDNA or gDNA that made up the material.

CDR1 and CDR2 (germline): MDHEN, SYDVKM. The CDR3 is 15 residues long. V shed 5 bases and J shed 3 bases, with 16 bases lying between them. Authors' methods: Reference gene primer amplification gave estimated nucleated cell counts. Libraries were prepared by immunoSEQ multiplex PCR; TCRdb keeps only in-frame clonotypes and omits some of them. The V and J calls and clone size were taken over from that table, and D and trimming were inferred from the DNA. The sample records about 180,000 clones, roughly 83% being singletons. The gene calls are TRBV28 and TRBJ1-2; D might be TRBD1 (5 bases). The sequenced sample consisted of peripheral blood. The source of this sequence is a man between 18 and 35 years old with active or convalescent COVID-19. CDR3 loop: CASSPSRGLDYGYTF. The CDR3 DNA sequence: TGTGCCAGCAGTCCATCAAGGGGCTTGGACTATGGCTACACCTTC.